This T cell receptor beta chain was captured by sequencing in a study of blood T cell repertoires in COVID-19 (dated by TCRdb to 2018 to 2020). Regarding the study in general: The collaborator samples originated in the United States, Italy and Spain and spanned the acute and convalescent phases of COVID-19. The dataset comprised deeply sampled blood TCRbeta repertoires from subjects exposed to, actively infected with, or recovered from COVID-19. The repertoires were made available in a free public database intended to serve as a resource for research on the immune response to SARS-CoV-2. The material from the prospective study consisted of cDNA or gDNA derived from T cells, B-cell-depleted T cells, or PBMCs. The samples were drawn from two sources: the first 160 participants of the ongoing ImmuneRACE study, and fewer than 1,500 subjects contributed by 6 global collaborators. A de-identified subject ID, COVID-19 status, age in years and sex were almost always included in the sample metadata. Where HLA class I and class II types were available, the types were taken from metadata supplied by the sample provider, not from assay-based typing.

The paper as a whole reports these results and caveats: Clinical and demographic metadata were provided uncurated, with the amount varying by source and participant.

The CDR3 spans 13 residues, from the cysteine through the phenylalanine. The entry retains the CDR3 DNA only, 39 bases that are in frame from base 1. From V the trimming removes 4 bases and from J it removes 6 bases, while the gene matches leave 4 bases of the junction unaccounted for. Sequences SQVTM (CDR1) and ANQGSEA (CDR2) are obtained from the germline V gene. There are a few counts of this clone. Which antigen it targets is not known. The input lacks base qualities; no much larger clone sits a single base away. TCRbeta CDR3 regions were amplified from genomic DNA by means of the immunoSEQ Assay, a bias-controlled multiplex PCR. The source study handled its data this way. Nucleated cell counts per sample were estimated from amplification of reference gene primers within the assay. To quantify the absolute abundance of each unique TCRbeta CDR3 rearrangement, sequence reads were collapsed and filtered. For each sample, productive Simpson clonality was calculated as the square root of Simpson's diversity index over productive rearrangements. What TCRdb holds here is the immuneACCESS table cut down to in-frame rearrangements. Part of the clones is not present; checked against another copy, under half of the missing clones reflect an unresolved V gene, and the others are unexplained. The V and J calls and the clone size are those of that table, but D and trimming were determined from the DNA. Present in this sample are 200,000 to 250,000 clones, around 83% of which were seen just once. The ten most abundant clones make up about 0.93% of the sample.

Whole blood was collected in K2EDTA tubes by collaborating institutions according to the institutions' own protocols. For TCRbeta analysis, collaborators shipped samples in one of three forms: frozen whole blood, isolated PBMCs, or DNA extracted from either of those sample types. The TCR comes from a man in his forties or fifties with acute or convalescent COVID-19. The sample comprised peripheral blood. The sequence links TRBV29-1 to TRBJ1-1, with 11 bases in between that match TRBD1. The CDR3: CSVGRTGGSEAFF. The nucleotide sequence reads as follows: TGCAGCGTTGGAAGGACAGGGGGCTCTGAAGCTTTCTTT.